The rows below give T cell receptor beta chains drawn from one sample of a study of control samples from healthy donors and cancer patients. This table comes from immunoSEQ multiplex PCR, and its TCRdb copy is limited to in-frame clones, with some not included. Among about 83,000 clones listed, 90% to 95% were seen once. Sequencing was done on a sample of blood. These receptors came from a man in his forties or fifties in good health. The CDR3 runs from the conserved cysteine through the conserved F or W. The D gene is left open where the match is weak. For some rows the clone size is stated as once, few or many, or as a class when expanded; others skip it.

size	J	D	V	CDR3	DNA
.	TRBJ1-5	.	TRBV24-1	CATSDLKGPSGQPQHF	TGTGCCACCAGTGATTTAAAAGGGCCTAGCGGTCAGCCCCAGCATTTT
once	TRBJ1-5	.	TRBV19	CASSIPYQPQHF	TGTGCCAGTAGTATACCCTATCAGCCCCAGCATTTT
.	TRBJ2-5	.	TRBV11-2	CASRPLGGAGETQYF	TGTGCCAGCAGACCGTTAGGGGGGGCCGGGGAGACCCAGTACTTC
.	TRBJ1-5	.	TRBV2	CASSEETGQPQHF	TGTGCCAGCAGTGAAGAAACGGGTCAGCCCCAGCATTTT
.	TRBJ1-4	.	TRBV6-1	CASSGGRGTERANEKLFF	TGTGCCAGCAGTGGGGGGCGAGGGACCGAAAGAGCTAATGAAAAACTGTTTTTT
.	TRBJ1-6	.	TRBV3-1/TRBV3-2	CASSQDINSPLHF	TGTGCCAGCAGCCAAGATATAAATTCACCCCTCCACTTT
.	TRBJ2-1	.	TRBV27	CASSYASGRVKGQFF	TGTGCCAGCAGTTATGCCTCAGGCCGGGTAAAAGGGCAGTTCTTC
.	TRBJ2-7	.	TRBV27	CASSGRGYSSYEQYF	TGTGCCAGCAGTGGCAGAGGTTACAGCTCCTACGAGCAGTACTTC
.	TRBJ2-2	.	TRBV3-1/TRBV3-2	CASSQDLGSKNTGELFF	TGTGCCAGCAGCCAAGATCTAGGCTCAAAGAACACCGGGGAGCTGTTTTTT
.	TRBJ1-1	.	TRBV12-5	CAITGLHEAFF	TGTGCTATCACGGGCCTCCATGAAGCTTTCTTT
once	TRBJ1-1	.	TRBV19	CASSTENRYTEAFF	TGTGCCAGTAGTACGGAGAACAGGTACACTGAAGCTTTCTTT
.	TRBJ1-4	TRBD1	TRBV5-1	CASRQGRANEKLFF	TGCGCCAGCAGACAGGGGCGAGCTAATGAAAAACTGTTTTTT
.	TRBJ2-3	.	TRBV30	CAWSVDSGRDTQYF	TGTGCCTGGAGTGTAGACTCTGGGAGAGATACGCAGTATTTT
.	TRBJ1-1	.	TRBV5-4	CASSPVEALNTEAFF	TGTGCCAGCAGCCCTGTGGAGGCCTTGAACACTGAAGCTTTCTTT
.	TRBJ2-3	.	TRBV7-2	CASSLKSGGTDTQYF	TGTGCCAGCAGCCTAAAGTCAGGGGGCACAGATACGCAGTATTTT
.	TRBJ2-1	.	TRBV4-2	CASSQGRGSSYNEQFF	TGTGCCAGCAGCCAAGGAAGGGGGAGCTCCTACAATGAGCAGTTCTTC
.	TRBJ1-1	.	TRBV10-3	CAIRVTGRNTEAFF	TGTGCCATCAGGGTTACAGGGAGGAACACTGAAGCTTTCTTT
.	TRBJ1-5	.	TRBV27	CASGRTGSNQPQHF	TGTGCCAGCGGACGAACAGGGAGCAATCAGCCCCAGCATTTT
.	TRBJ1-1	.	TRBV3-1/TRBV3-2	CASSQQGSWTEAFF	TGTGCCAGCAGTCAACAGGGATCATGGACTGAAGCTTTCTTT